The next 30 T cell receptor beta chains were all read from a single sample in a study of PD-1 blockade in classical Hodgkin lymphoma. Assay used: immunoSEQ multiplex PCR; TCRdb lists only in-frame clones, some missing. The profile shows tens of thousands of clones, over 80% of them singletons. Relapse after autologous stem cell transplantation occurred in every patient, and brentuximab vedotin exposure varied. Researchers report purifying CD4+ T cells from thawed PBMCs by magnetic negative selection. The material sequenced was CD4+ T cells from blood, taken at baseline. These receptors all stem from a human donor with classical Hodgkin lymphoma.

This clone was observed a few times. The chain joins TRBV10-3 to TRBJ1-2, with D possibly matching TRBD1 (5 bases). The CDR3 runs 16 residues. The germline gives CDR1 ENHRY, CDR2 SYGVKD. Trimming removed 4 bases from V and 3 bases from J, with 18 bases in between. This CDR3 is CAISVGGSHFDYGYTF. As DNA, the CDR3 is TGTGCCATCAGTGTGGGGGGATCCCACTTCGACTATGGCTACACCTTC.

This rearrangement joins TRBV28 to TRBJ2-5, with D perhaps matching TRBD1 or TRBD2 (6 bases each). The CDR3 runs to 14 residues. The ends were cut back, 1 base at V and 1 base at J, with 7 bases in the middle. Germline-derived CDR1 and CDR2 are MDHEN and SYDVKM. Here the CDR3 DNA reads TGTGCCAGCAGTTTATCGGGGGCCCAAGAGACCCAGTACTTC. Translation: CASSLSGAQETQYF.

This clone was seen more than once but under ten times. The V and J genes are TRBV5-1 and TRBJ2-7, with D possibly TRBD1 on 6 matching bases. Trimming removed 4 bases from V and 3 bases from J, with 14 bases in between. Germline V gives CDR1 SGHRS, CDR2 YFSETQ. The CDR3 totals 14 residues. The CDR3 sequence: CASSTSLDSYEQYF. As DNA, the CDR3 is TGCGCCAGCAGCACCAGCTTGGACAGCTACGAGCAGTACTTC. Combining the CDR3 with reference TRBV5-1 and TRBJ2-7 gives the whole variable domain KAGVTQTPRYLIKTRGQQVTLSCSPISGHRSVSWYQQTPGQGLQFLFEYFSETQRNKGNFPGRFSGRQFSNSRSEMNVSTLELGDSALYLCASSTSLDSYEQYFGPGTRLTVT.

The chain is built from TRBV7-7 and TRBJ2-5, with 8 bases matching TRBD2. This CDR3 contains 15 residues. Germline loops: CDR1 SSHAT, CDR2 FNYEAQ (reference sequence). CDR3 sequence reads: CASGVAGQGGETQYF. Written as DNA, the CDR3 is TGTGCTAGCGGTGTAGCGGGACAAGGTGGGGAGACCCAGTACTTC.

The chain uses TRBV4-2 and TRBJ1-1; D is ambiguous. There are 15 residues in the CDR3. Looked up from germline, CDR1 is LGHNA and CDR2 is YNFKEQ. Trimming left V 1 base short and J 1 base short, with 10 bases between. CDR3 amino acids: CASSQVAGGNTEAFF. DNA for the CDR3: TGTGCCAGCAGCCAAGTGGCAGGCGGGAACACTGAAGCTTTCTTT.

This sequence joins TRBV10-3 and TRBJ1-5; D unclear. The CDR3 is 14 amino acids. Germline V CDR1 and CDR2: ENHRY, SYGVKD. For the CDR3, the DNA is TGTGCGGCCGGCTTTGGATATAGCAATCAGCCCCAGCATTTT. Translating it yields CAAGFGYSNQPQHF.

This clone was picked up one time. The chain recombines TRBV19 with TRBJ1-4, with 8 bases matching TRBD1. Trimming at V came to 5 bases and at J to 8 bases, leaving 4 bases not matched to a gene. The CDR3 loop spans 13 amino acids. Germline CDR1 is LNHDA and CDR2 is SQIVND (reference sequence). The CDR3 spells CASSPGQGEKLFF. As DNA, the CDR3 is TGTGCCAGTAGTCCTGGACAGGGCGAAAAACTGTTTTTT.

The chain combines TRBV7-9 with TRBJ2-3; D might be TRBD2 (6 bases). The CDR3 length is 14 residues. Trimming pared 4 bases from V and 0 bases from J, leaving 8 bases between. The germline V gene has CDR1 SEHNR and CDR2 FQNEAQ (reference sequence). CDR3 coding DNA: TGTGCCAGCAGCTACGGGACTAGCACAGATACGCAGTATTTT. It is translated as CASSYGTSTDTQYF.

The rearrangement uses TRBV5-1 and TRBJ2-3; 11 positions agree with TRBD2. The CDR3 sequence is 15 residues long. The V and J ends lost 4 bases and 6 bases, in that order; junction bases with no gene match: 7. Looked up from germline, CDR1 is SGHRS and CDR2 is YFSETQ. The CDR3 is CASSLGLAGLDTQYF. The CDR3 region has the DNA TGCGCCAGCAGCCTCGGACTAGCGGGTCTCGATACGCAGTATTTT.

The chain links TRBV5-1 to TRBJ1-1; D is possibly TRBD1 (5 bases). The CDR3 runs to 13 residues. CDR1 SGHRS and CDR2 YFSETQ come from the germline V gene. The germline V and J ends were trimmed by 5 bases and 0 bases, with 8 bases remaining between them. The DNA of the CDR3 is TGCGCCAGCAGGTGGGGCCTGAACACTGAAGCTTTCTTT. It specifies CASRWGLNTEAFF.

V gene TRBV11-2 combines with J gene TRBJ1-1, with a tentative D call TRBD1 (5 bases). Trimming took off 3 bases at V and 0 bases at J, with 8 bases between the two ends. The CDR3 totals 14 residues. Germline lookup yields CDR1 SGHAT and CDR2 FQNNGV. The DNA for the CDR3 is TGTGCCAGCAGCTTTGCAGGGATGAACACTGAAGCTTTCTTT. It specifies CASSFAGMNTEAFF.

This sequence joins TRBV19 and TRBJ1-2, with 7 nucleotides matching TRBD1. Trimming took 2 bases from V and 1 from J; bases not matched to a gene: 7. The CDR3 has 16 residues. Germline V gene data show CDR1 as LNHDA and CDR2 as SQIVND (reference sequence). CDR3 sequence: CASSIRGTELNYGYTF. The DNA of the CDR3 is TGTGCCAGTAGTATAAGAGGGACAGAACTTAACTATGGCTACACCTTC.

The chain carries TRBV7-2 and TRBJ2-3; 7 bases are a match to TRBD2. Germline values: CDR1 SGHTA, CDR2 FQGNSA. The CDR3 runs to 14 residues. Germline trimming cut 3 bases from V and 3 bases from J; bases unmatched to any gene: 3. Here the CDR3 reads CASSFGRVTDTQYF. CDR3 nucleotides: TGTGCCAGCAGCTTTGGGAGGGTTACAGATACGCAGTATTTT.

This rearrangement joins TRBV5-1 to TRBJ1-2; TRBD1 is a possible D gene (6 bases). CDR3 length: 14 amino acids. Trimming removed 0 bases from V and 4 bases from J, with 10 bases in between. Germline V gene data show CDR1 as SGHRS and CDR2 as YFSETQ. The CDR3 DNA is TGCGCCAGCAGCTTGGGGGACACTTCCTATGGCTACACCTTC. Translated: CASSLGDTSYGYTF.

This chain joins TRBV7-2 and TRBJ2-2; D ambiguous. With 6 bases removed from V and 5 bases from J, the gap between germline ends came to 25 bases. This CDR3 comprises 18 residues. Germline CDR1 and CDR2: SGHTA and FQGNSA. The CDR3 bases are TGTGCCAGCAGAGTCGGGCATCTAAATATAACGAGGACCGGGGAGCTGTTTTTT. Protein: CASRVGHLNITRTGELFF.

V and J are TRBV27 and TRBJ2-5, with TRBD2 identical over 11 bases. This CDR3 spans 17 amino acids. Germline V lookup: CDR1 MNHEY, CDR2 SMNVEV (reference sequence). J lost 5 bases, V lost 1 base, and 9 bases had no gene match. The CDR3 bases are TGTGCCAGCAGTTTATTAGGACTAGCGGGCCCTGGGGAGACCCAGTACTTC. The encoded protein is CASSLLGLAGPGETQYF.

The rearrangement joins TRBV19 to TRBJ2-3, with D perhaps matching TRBD2 (5 bases). The CDR3 spans 13 residues. The V end was cut by 6 bases, the J end by 2 bases, with 9 bases between. Germline V gene data show CDR1 as LNHDA and CDR2 as SQIVND (reference sequence). This chain's CDR3 is CASRDFDTDTQYF. CDR3 coding DNA: TGTGCCAGTAGGGACTTCGACACAGATACGCAGTATTTT.

This clone has just one count. The chain couples TRBV6-6 to TRBJ2-7; the match to TRBD2 covers 9 bases. Trimming took 4 bases from V and 2 from J; bases not matched to a gene: 3. Germline V lookup: CDR1 MNHNY, CDR2 SVGAGI (reference sequence). The CDR3 covers 14 residues. The CDR3 here is CASSLAGAPYEQYF. For the CDR3, the DNA is TGTGCCAGCAGTTTAGCGGGGGCCCCCTACGAGCAGTACTTC.

The rearrangement links TRBV28 to TRBJ2-1; D remains unclear. The germline gives CDR1 MDHEN, CDR2 SYDVKM. The CDR3 extends over 11 amino acids. Trimming pared 7 bases from V and 5 bases from J, leaving 6 bases between. DNA for the CDR3: TGTGCCAGCACTTTTCACAATGAGCAGTTCTTC. The encoded protein is CASTFHNEQFF.

This clone came up a few times. At one of its ends the junction is not consistent with the germline gene, which may arise from a read error. The chain employs TRBV7-7 and TRBJ2-1; 13 nucleotides line up with TRBD2. The CDR3 spans 15 residues. In germline, CDR1 is SSHAT, CDR2 FNYEAQ (reference sequence). The CDR3 loop is CASSLGTSGDNEQFF. In DNA, the CDR3 is TGTGCTAGCAGCCTCGGGACTAGCGGGGACAATGAGCAGTTCTTC.

The V gene is TRBV6-5, the J gene TRBJ2-5; no reliable D call. The germline gives CDR1 MNHEY, CDR2 SVGAGI. Trimming removed 3 bases from V and 1 base from J, with 12 bases in between. CDR3 length: 15 residues. The CDR3 spells CASSYGWMGQETQYF. CDR3 nucleotides: TGTGCCAGCAGTTATGGGTGGATGGGCCAAGAGACCCAGTACTTC.

In its sample, this clone ranks as medium-sized. This chain joins TRBV19 and TRBJ1-3; the D is unclear. The CDR3 has 14 residues. V lost 2 bases, J lost 1 base, and 6 bases lay in between. CDR1 and CDR2 (germline): LNHDA, SQIVND (reference sequence). The CDR3 sequence is CASSISSSGNTIYF. For the CDR3, the DNA is TGTGCCAGTAGTATATCCAGTTCTGGAAACACCATATATTTT.

The genes are TRBV19 and TRBJ1-1, with a possible D match to TRBD1 (5 bases). CDR1 is LNHDA and CDR2 is SQIVND in the germline V gene (reference sequence). Trimming pared 11 bases from V and 5 bases from J, leaving 21 bases between. This CDR3 has 14 residues. CDR3 sequence (DNA): TGTGCCGTAAGCGCGCAAGGCAGGGCTACTGAAGCTTTCTTT. Translating gives CAVSAQGRATEAFF.

This sequence joins TRBV5-1 and TRBJ2-3; D perhaps matches TRBD1 (5 bases). The V gene lost 0 bases and the J gene lost 1 base, with 9 bases spanning the gap. CDR3 length: 15 amino acids. Per germline, CDR1 SGHRS and CDR2 YFSETQ. CDR3 in DNA: TGCGCCAGCAGCTTGGCGGTGACAGGCACAGATACGCAGTATTTT. Translated: CASSLAVTGTDTQYF.

J is TRBJ1-1 and V is TRBV30, with D unclear. The CDR3 is 15 residues long. Germline V gene sequence: CDR1 GTSNPN, CDR2 SVGIG (reference sequence). V was shortened by 0 bases and J by 4 bases, with 15 bases between the two germline ends. The CDR3 nucleotides are TGTGCCTGGAGTGTACTGGGCGGGTGGAGCACTGAAGCTTTCTTT. Amino acids: CAWSVLGGWSTEAFF.

The genes are TRBV19 and TRBJ1-4; 8 bases are shared with TRBD1. Germline V gene lookup returns CDR1 LNHDA and CDR2 SQIVND (reference sequence). Trimming at V came to 7 bases and at J to 0 bases, leaving 1 base not matched to a gene. The CDR3 has 14 residues. This CDR3 reads CASMDRATNEKLFF. The CDR3 coding sequence is TGTGCCAGTATGGACAGGGCAACTAATGAAAAACTGTTTTTT.

The chain couples TRBV18 to TRBJ2-1; the D is unclear. Germline V gives CDR1 KGHSH, CDR2 LQKENI. V was trimmed by 0 bases and J by 6 bases, leaving 9 bases between them. The CDR3 is 14 residues long. The CDR3, as DNA: TGTGCCAGCTCACCACCATCTCCGCCCAATGAGCAGTTCTTC. It yields the protein CASSPPSPPNEQFF. The variable domain in full, with the rest retrieved from reference TRBV18 and TRBJ2-1, is NAGVMQNPRHLVRRRGQEARLRCSPMKGHSHVYWYRQLPEEGLKFMVYLQKENIIDESGMPKERFSAEFPKEGPSILRIQQVVRGDSAAYFCASSPPSPPNEQFFGPGTRLTVL.

The genes are TRBV7-9 and TRBJ1-6; D is possibly TRBD1 (5 bases). CDR3 size: 16 residues. Germline V gene lookup returns CDR1 SEHNR and CDR2 FQNEAQ (reference sequence). V lost 4 bases and J lost 6, with 16 bases in between. This chain's CDR3 is CASSSSGAGGNSPLHF. The DNA for the CDR3 is TGTGCCAGCAGCTCGTCAGGAGCTGGGGGTAATTCACCCCTCCACTTT.

V gene TRBV6-6 combines with J gene TRBJ2-3; the D gene is possibly TRBD2 (6 bases). Deletions cut 2 bases from V and 9 bases from J, with 6 bases between. The CDR3 loop spans 11 amino acids. Looked up from germline, CDR1 is MNHNY and CDR2 is SVGAGI (reference sequence). CDR3 region: CASSYRGTQYF. In DNA form, the CDR3 reads TGTGCCAGCAGTTACCGGGGGACGCAGTATTTT.

The J gene is TRBJ2-5, the V gene TRBV6-6; the D gene is possibly TRBD2 (7 bases). V lost 2 bases and J 5 bases, leaving 12 bases between the germline ends. Germline-derived CDR1 and CDR2 are MNHNY and SVGAGI (reference sequence). This CDR3 is built from 14 residues. The CDR3 DNA reads TGTGCCAGCAGTTACCAAGGGGGGGCGGAGACCCAGTACTTC. Translation gives CASSYQGGAETQYF.